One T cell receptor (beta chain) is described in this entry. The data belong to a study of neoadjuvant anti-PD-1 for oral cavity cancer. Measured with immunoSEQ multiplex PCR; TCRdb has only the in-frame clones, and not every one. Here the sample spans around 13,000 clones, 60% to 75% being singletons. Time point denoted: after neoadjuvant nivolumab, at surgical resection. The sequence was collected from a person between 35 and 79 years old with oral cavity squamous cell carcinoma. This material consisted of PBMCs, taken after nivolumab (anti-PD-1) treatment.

The CDR3 sequence: CASSPPGLGSNEQFF. CDR3 in DNA: TGCGCCAGCAGCCCCCCCGGACTCGGCTCCAATGAGCAGTTCTTC. The chain employs TRBV4-1 and TRBJ2-1; a possible D gene is TRBD2 (5 bases). The CDR3 spans 15 residues. Germline CDR1 reads MGHRA; CDR2 reads YSYEKL. Deletions cut 4 bases from V and 6 bases from J, with 16 bases between.